Included here is one T cell receptor (beta chain) sequence, with context. Measured with immunoSEQ multiplex PCR; TCRdb has only the in-frame clones, and not every one. The sample lists about 44,000 clones, about 87% seen once, with about 10% in the top ten. The CDR3 extends over 15 amino acids. V was clipped by 5 bases and J by 4 bases, with 14 bases between them. Germline lookup yields CDR1 LNHDA and CDR2 SQIVND (reference sequence). The sample is drawn from a study of control samples from healthy donors and cancer patients. Sequencing was done on a sample of PBMCs. The clonotype was recovered from a woman in her fifties or sixties with lung cancer. The chain carries TRBV19 and TRBJ1-4; TRBD1 is a possible D gene (5 bases). The CDR3 loop is CASSVRDASNEKLFF. DNA for the CDR3: TGTGCCAGTAGTGTAAGGGACGCAAGTAATGAAAAACTGTTTTTT.